This T cell receptor beta chain originates from a study of blood T cells in healthy people across ages. Using a J-beta primer mix together with a sample-barcoded 5' primer, a second PCR was run for roughly 7 to 11 cycles. Every individual sample yielded 3 million or more paired-end reads (each containing CDR3). TCRdb ran MiXCR on the 5' RACE reads and lists one entry per CDR3 protein. The sample has about 670,000 distinct CDR3 sequences, 45% to 60% seen once. This clonotype was observed a single time. This sequence may be a read error, since a much larger clone differs from it by one base. Germline V lookup: CDR1 KGHDR, CDR2 SFDVKD. This CDR3 region has 13 residues.

The source is a woman of 80 years or more in good health. V usage is TRBV24-1 and J usage is TRBJ1-5; TRBD1 is a possible D gene (5 bases). Sequencing input: blood. CDR3 sequence: CTTSRTRGQPQHF. The CDR3 bases are TGTACCACCAGTAGGACTAGGGGTCAGCCCCAGCATTTT.